The 31 T cell receptor beta chains below were found in one sample sequenced in a study of breast tumors, draining lymph nodes, adjacent tissues. TCRdb called the multiplex PCR reads again in MiXCR, with one record for every CDR3 protein. The repertoire holds 180,000 or so distinct CDR3 sequences, with approximately 33% as singletons. Breast cancer patients provided tissue from their axillary draining lymph nodes. Sequenced sample: axillary lymph node tissue. These receptors originate from a female donor with breast cancer. Some clones in this sample may be carry-over from other donors' samples.

V is TRBV10-3 and J is TRBJ1-2; 9 nucleotides match TRBD1. The CDR3 runs 14 residues. Germline V lookup: CDR1 ENHRY, CDR2 SYGVKD. V gave up 6 bases and J gave up 4 bases; unmatched junction bases: 6. The DNA for the CDR3 is TGTGCCATCAGGTCCGGGACAGGGCTCTATGGCTACACCTTC. This sequence encodes CAIRSGTGLYGYTF.

There are many counts of this clonotype. The chain carries TRBV3-1 and TRBJ2-7; unclear D gene. CDR3 length: 15 residues. With 3 bases removed from V and 1 base from J, the gap between germline ends came to 13 bases. In germline, CDR1 is LGHDT, CDR2 YNNKEL (reference sequence). The CDR3 loop reads CASSQTLQRSYEQYF. The CDR3 region has the DNA TGTGCCAGCAGCCAGACACTCCAACGATCCTACGAGCAGTACTTC.

As for this clonotype: Given a much more abundant clone one base away, this may be a read error. This chain connects TRBV20-1 to TRBJ2-1, with a tentative D call TRBD1 (6 bases). CDR3 size: 15 residues. CDR1 DFQATT and CDR2 SNEGSKA come from the germline V gene (reference sequence). V was shortened by 1 base and J by 8 bases, with 18 bases between the two germline ends. This CDR3 is CSARGSNRAADEQFF. The CDR3 DNA reads TGCAGTGCTAGAGGGTCTAACAGGGCAGCCGATGAGCAGTTCTTC.

The CDR3 coding sequence is TGTGCCATCAGTGCTCAGGAAGAAGAAGACTATGGCTACACCTTC. Amino acids: CAISAQEEEDYGYTF. This chain connects TRBV10-3 to TRBJ1-2; no clear D. The germline V gene has CDR1 ENHRY and CDR2 SYGVKD. The CDR3 totals 15 residues. Trimming cost V 4 bases and J 3 bases, with 15 bases left between them.

This clonotype has a count of ten or more. This sequence joins TRBV6-6 and TRBJ1-5, with no clear D. V was shortened by 8 bases and J by 7 bases, with 15 bases between the two germline ends. The CDR3 is 13 residues long. Germline V gives CDR1 MNHNY, CDR2 SVGAGI (reference sequence). The CDR3 is CASAGGLRQPQHF. CDR3 nucleotides: TGTGCCAGCGCAGGCGGTTTGAGACAGCCCCAGCATTTT.

In its sample, this clonotype was seen many times. The chain recombines TRBV30 with TRBJ2-5, with TRBD1 identical over 8 bases. Per the germline V gene, CDR1 is GTSNPN and CDR2 is SVGIG (reference sequence). The V gene end was trimmed by 1 base and the J gene end by 1 base; junction bases not matched to a gene: 5. This CDR3 spans 15 amino acids. CDR3 sequence (DNA): TGTGCCTGGAGTGCAGGACAGGGCATCCAAGAGACCCAGTACTTC. Translation: CAWSAGQGIQETQYF.

Regarding this clonotype: This may arise from a read error, as a much more abundant clone is one base away. This sequence joins TRBV5-1 and TRBJ2-1; D is undetermined. Germline lookup yields CDR1 SGHRS and CDR2 YFSETQ. This CDR3 has 13 residues. The V end lost 6 bases, the J end lost 4 bases, and 11 bases lay between the germline ends. CDR3 in DNA: TGCGCCAGCACCGAGGCGACATACAATGAGCAGTTCTTC. This gives the protein CASTEATYNEQFF.

Note on this clonotype: The CDR3 end shows no conserved phenylalanine or tryptophan, and so a read error is likely. The V call is TRBV7-8, the J call TRBJ2-3; TRBD2 is a possible D gene (5 bases). This CDR3 has 14 residues. Germline V gene sequence: CDR1 SGHVS, CDR2 FQNEAQ. The V end was cut by 4 bases, the J end by 2 bases, with 10 bases between. The CDR3 protein is CASSSADHTDTQYL. The CDR3 DNA reads as TGTGCCAGCAGCTCAGCGGACCACACAGATACGCAGTATCTT.

At least ten counts were recorded for this clonotype. This rearrangement joins TRBV15 to TRBJ2-7, with D hard to call. Per germline, CDR1 LNHNV and CDR2 YYDKDF (reference sequence). V shed 0 bases and J shed 6 bases, with 15 bases lying between them. The CDR3 spans 15 residues. The CDR3 nucleotides read TGTGCCACCAGCAGAGATCTGGCATTAGGGCGCGAGCAGTACTTC. The encoded protein is CATSRDLALGREQYF.

This clonotype was recorded a few times. The V call is TRBV30, the J call TRBJ2-6, with 12 bases fitting TRBD1. V lost 4 bases to trimming and J lost 4 bases; unmatched junction nucleotides: 11. The germline V gene encodes CDR1 GTSNPN and CDR2 SVGIG (reference sequence). CDR3 length: 18 residues. CDR3 region: CAWTRLGDRGRGANVLTF. The CDR3, as DNA: TGTGCCTGGACCCGATTGGGGGACAGGGGGCGGGGGGCCAACGTCCTGACTTTC.

In regard to this clonotype: This may be a read error, as it is one base from a much larger clone. This chain uses TRBV27 with TRBJ1-6; D is possibly TRBD1 (6 bases). CDR3 length: 14 residues. Germline-derived CDR1 and CDR2 are MNHEY and SMNVEV (reference sequence). The DNA for the CDR3 is TGTGCCAGCAGACAGGGTTTCTATAATCCACCCCTCCACTTT. Protein: CASRQGFYNPPLHF.

This clonotype was seen ten or more times. The V call is TRBV19, the J call TRBJ1-5; tentatively, D is TRBD1 (6 bases). The CDR3 has 13 amino acids. Germline-derived CDR1 and CDR2 are LNHDA and SQIVND (reference sequence). Trimming shortened V by 5 bases and J by 7 bases, and 12 bases separated the two germline ends. The CDR3 reads CASSRGGAQPQHF. The CDR3 DNA sequence: TGTGCCAGTAGTCGTGGGGGGGCCCAGCCCCAGCATTTT.

This clonotype was counted many times. CDR3 sequence reads: CASSLMPPLAGDQETQYF. DNA of the CDR3: TGTGCCAGCAGCTTAATGCCCCCTTTAGCGGGAGACCAAGAGACCCAGTACTTC. The rearrangement uses TRBV11-3 and TRBJ2-5; 9 nucleotides align to TRBD2. J was trimmed by 0 bases and V by 2 bases; bases with no gene match: 10. This CDR3 has 18 amino acids. From germline, CDR1 is SGHNT and CDR2 YENEEA.

This clonotype has a count of ten or more. This chain uses TRBV28 with TRBJ1-5; 8 bases map to TRBD1. CDR1 is MDHEN and CDR2 is SYDVKM in the germline V gene. V gave up 3 bases and J gave up 5 bases; unmatched junction bases: 3. The CDR3 runs to 14 residues. CDR3 sequence reads: CASSLDRDYQPQHF. The CDR3 bases are TGTGCCAGCAGTTTGGACAGGGACTATCAGCCCCAGCATTTT.

Notes on this clonotype: An end of the junction differs from the germline gene, which may be a read error. The rearrangement links TRBV5-4 to TRBJ2-2; tentative D call: TRBD1 (6 bases). Germline CDR1 and CDR2: SGHNT and YYREEE (reference sequence). The CDR3 loop spans 14 amino acids. The CDR3 loop reads CASSSVGQTRELLF. CDR3 bases: TGTGCCAGCAGCTCGGTCGGACAGACGAGGGAGCTGCTTTTT.

Details on this clonotype: A much bigger clone sits one base away, suggesting this may be a read error. The DNA of the CDR3 is TGTGCCAGCACCCCCGGGGAGCTGTTTTTT. As protein: CASTPGELFF. The chain is built from TRBV6-5 and TRBJ2-2, with D unresolved. V lost 7 bases and J 6 bases, leaving 3 bases between the germline ends. Germline-derived CDR1 and CDR2 are MNHEY and SVGAGI. The CDR3 has 10 amino acids.

J is TRBJ2-1 and V is TRBV6-2 or TRBV6-3, with D hard to call. Germline assignment: CDR1 MNHEY and CDR2 SVGEGT. Deletions cut 7 bases from V and 6 bases from J, with 10 bases between. This CDR3 spans 12 amino acids. CDR3 region: CASNTFGNEQFF. The CDR3 nucleotides read TGTGCCAGCAATACCTTCGGCAATGAGCAGTTCTTC.

The chain has TRBV2 and TRBJ2-5, with D perhaps TRBD1 or TRBD2 (6 bases each). V was pared by 3 bases and J by 5 bases, with 19 bases between. CDR1 and CDR2 (germline): SNHLY, FYNNEI. The CDR3 spans 16 residues. In nucleotides, the CDR3 is TGTGCCAGCAGTGAGGGGCTAGCGTCGAGGGGGGAGACCCAGTACTTC. Residues: CASSEGLASRGETQYF.

The CDR3 spells CSASDRRLSYEQYF. CDR3 bases: TGCAGTGCTAGCGACAGGAGACTCTCCTACGAGCAGTACTTC. This sequence joins TRBV20-1 and TRBJ2-7; TRBD1 is a possible D gene (6 bases). This CDR3 comprises 14 residues. From germline, CDR1 is DFQATT and CDR2 SNEGSKA (reference sequence). V lost 3 bases and J lost 0, with 12 bases in between.

In this sample, this clonotype turned up many times. The chain joins TRBV7-4 to TRBJ1-6; maybe TRBD1 (5 bases). The CDR3 runs 18 residues. Germline loops: CDR1 SGHVT, CDR2 SQSDAQ. V gave up 4 bases and J gave up 1 base, with 17 bases separating them. The CDR3 protein is CASSYFLGEGSYNSPLHF. The CDR3 DNA follows: TGTGCCAGCAGCTACTTTCTAGGGGAGGGATCCTATAATTCACCCCTCCACTTT.

This clonotype has at least ten counts. This chain links TRBV20-1 with TRBJ2-2, with unresolved D. Germline V lookup: CDR1 DFQATT, CDR2 SNEGSKA (reference sequence). The CDR3 contains 11 residues. V was trimmed by 5 bases and J by 1 base, leaving 2 bases between them. The CDR3 here is CSAGNTGELFF. The CDR3 DNA is TGCAGTGCTGGGAACACCGGGGAGCTGTTTTTT.

This clonotype turned up a few times. The V and J genes are TRBV20-1 and TRBJ2-2, with 11 bases matching TRBD1. The CDR3 has 16 residues. Germline CDR1 and CDR2: DFQATT and SNEGSKA (reference sequence). The ends lost 2 bases at V and 4 bases at J; junction bases unmatched: 6. The CDR3 is CSARPGTGGATGELFF. The CDR3, as DNA: TGCAGTGCTAGACCAGGGACAGGGGGTGCCACCGGGGAGCTGTTTTTT.

With respect to this clonotype: A much more abundant neighbour one base away suggests this may be a read error. This chain links TRBV20-1 with TRBJ2-7; a possible D gene is TRBD1 (6 bases). CDR1 and CDR2 from the germline V gene are DFQATT and SNEGSKA (reference sequence). CDR3 length: 15 amino acids. The ends were cut back, 3 bases at V and 7 bases at J, with 22 bases in the middle. The CDR3: CSARGADQFRGEQYF. CDR3 DNA: TGCAGTGCTAGGGGGGCTGATCAATTTAGGGGGGAGCAGTACTTC.

This clonotype was detected ten times or more. This chain connects TRBV9 to TRBJ2-3, with D tentatively TRBD2 (6 bases). The CDR3 consists of 13 residues. Trimming pared 3 bases from V and 1 base from J, leaving 6 bases between. CDR1 and CDR2 (germline): SGDLS, YYNGEE. Here the CDR3 reads CASSGGGTDTQYF. CDR3 DNA: TGTGCCAGCAGCGGGGGGGGCACAGATACGCAGTATTTT.

At least ten counts were recorded for this clonotype. This chain joins TRBV7-9 and TRBJ2-2; D not certain. This CDR3 has 14 amino acids. V lost 1 base and J 4 bases, leaving 7 bases between the germline ends. From germline, CDR1 is SEHNR and CDR2 FQNEAQ (reference sequence). Here the CDR3 reads CASSLVAVTGELFF. The CDR3 DNA is TGTGCCAGCAGCTTAGTGGCAGTCACCGGGGAGCTGTTTTTT.

The sample holds many counts of this clonotype. The CDR3 region is CAFERGGNEQFF. CDR3 in DNA: TGTGCCTTTGAGCGCGGGGGGAATGAGCAGTTCTTC. V is TRBV30 and J is TRBJ2-1; 8 bases align to TRBD2. Germline V gene data show CDR1 as GTSNPN and CDR2 as SVGIG (reference sequence). The CDR3 length is 12 residues. With 7 bases clipped from V and 7 bases from J, the junction kept 6 bases outside the gene matches.

The chain joins TRBV4-3 to TRBJ2-7; D ambiguous. The CDR3 runs to 15 residues. V was clipped by 0 bases and J by 2 bases, with 11 bases between them. Germline loops: CDR1 LGHNA, CDR2 YSLEER. The CDR3 is CASSQEGPSTYEQYF. In DNA form, the CDR3 reads TGCGCCAGCAGCCAAGAAGGGCCATCTACCTACGAGCAGTACTTC.

This clonotype was counted at least ten times. The chain combines TRBV2 with TRBJ2-3; TRBD2 matches 8 bases. Germline V gene data show CDR1 as SNHLY and CDR2 as FYNNEI. With V trimmed by 6 bases and J by 6 bases, 5 bases remained unmatched. The CDR3 sequence is 13 residues long. This CDR3 reads CASSDSGTDTQYF. CDR3 DNA sequence: TGTGCCAGCAGCGATAGCGGGACGGATACGCAGTATTTT.

The table lists this clonotype with a few counts. The chain employs TRBV20-1 and TRBJ1-2; 7 bases are a match to TRBD1. The V and J ends lost 1 base and 7 bases, in that order; junction bases with no gene match: 9. CDR1 DFQATT and CDR2 SNEGSKA come from the germline V gene (reference sequence). CDR3 size: 14 residues. Here the CDR3 DNA reads TGCAGTGCTAGAGTTGGAGGGGGCTCCTCTGGCTACACCTTC. This codes for CSARVGGGSSGYTF.

This clonotype was seen many times. This sequence joins TRBV7-2 and TRBJ2-7; the match to TRBD2 covers 12 bases. Germline V gives CDR1 SGHTA, CDR2 FQGNSA. The V and J ends lost 5 bases and 0 bases, in that order; junction bases with no gene match: 2. CDR3 length: 15 residues. The CDR3 bases are TGTGCCAGCAGCACGACTAGCGGGGGCTCCTACGAGCAGTACTTC. It codes for CASSTTSGGSYEQYF.

This clonotype came up many times. The rearrangement links TRBV20-1 to TRBJ1-4; the D is unclear. Germline V gives CDR1 DFQATT, CDR2 SNEGSKA (reference sequence). The ends were cut back, 1 base at V and 5 bases at J, with 8 bases in the middle. The CDR3 is 13 residues long. This CDR3 reads CSARAQRNEKLFF. The CDR3 bases are TGCAGTGCTAGAGCACAGAGGAATGAAAAACTGTTTTTT.